This TCR beta chain emerged from a study of blood T cell repertoires in COVID-19. About the research overall: Researchers got acute and convalescent COVID-19 samples from the United States, Italy and Spain.

This clone was seen many times. Profiling relied on immunoSEQ multiplex PCR, and the TCRdb table lists in-frame clones only, not all of them. The sample has some 70,000 clones, approximately 83% seen once. The germline CDR1 and CDR2 sequences are MNHNS and SASEGT. The CDR3 is 15 amino acids. With 3 bases clipped from V and 7 bases from J, the junction kept 6 bases outside the gene matches. The receptor comes from an elderly man with acute or convalescent COVID-19. This sequence joins TRBV6-1 and TRBJ2-2; 9 bases are shared with TRBD2. Sequencing was performed on peripheral blood. The CDR3 region is CASSEEPSGIGELFF. CDR3 nucleotide sequence: TGTGCCAGCAGTGAGGAACCTAGCGGGATCGGGGAGCTGTTTTTT.